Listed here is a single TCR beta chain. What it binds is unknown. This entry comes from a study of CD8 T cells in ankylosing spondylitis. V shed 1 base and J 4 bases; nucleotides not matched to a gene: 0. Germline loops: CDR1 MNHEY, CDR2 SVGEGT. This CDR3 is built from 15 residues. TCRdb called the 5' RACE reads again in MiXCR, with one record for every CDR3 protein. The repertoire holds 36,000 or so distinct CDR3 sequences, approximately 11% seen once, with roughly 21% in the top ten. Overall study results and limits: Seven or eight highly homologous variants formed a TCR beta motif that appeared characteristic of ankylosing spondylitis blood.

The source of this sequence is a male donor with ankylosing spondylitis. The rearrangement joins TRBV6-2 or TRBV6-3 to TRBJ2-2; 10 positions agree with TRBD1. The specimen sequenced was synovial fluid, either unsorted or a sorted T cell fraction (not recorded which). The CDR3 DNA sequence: TGTGCCAGCAGTTACTGGACAGGGGGCACCGGGGAGCTGTTTTTT. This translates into CASSYWTGGTGELFF.